Listed here are 14 T cell receptor beta chains from one sample, sequenced in a study of T cell repertoires in cytomegalovirus infection. TCRdb re-analysed the reads in MiXCR, keeping a single row per CDR3 protein. Here the sample spans about 83,000 distinct CDR3 sequences, 45% to 50% being singletons. Their target antigens are unknown. The source was CD8+ T cells from cultured PBMCs, collected from culture after CMV antigen stimulation. These TCRs come from a human donor in good health (CMV status not recorded). Some clones in this sample may be carry-over from other donors' samples.

This clonotype turned up a few times. The V gene is TRBV6-6, the J gene TRBJ2-3; TRBD1 aligns across 7 bases. Unmatched junction bases numbered 5, after V lost 5 bases and J lost 0 bases. The CDR3 has 15 amino acids. Germline CDR1 MNHNY, CDR2 SVGAGI (reference sequence). CDR3 sequence: CASSLDRESTDTQYF. The CDR3 coding sequence is TGTGCCAGCAGTCTTGACAGGGAGAGCACAGATACGCAGTATTTT.

V gene TRBV27 combines with J gene TRBJ2-3; either TRBD1 or TRBD2 may supply D (5 bases each). With 6 bases removed from V and 6 bases from J, the gap between germline ends came to 10 bases. The CDR3 contains 12 residues. CDR1 MNHEY and CDR2 SMNVEV come from the germline V gene (reference sequence). The CDR3 spells CASRMGVDTQYF. As DNA, the CDR3 is TGTGCCAGCAGGATGGGGGTCGATACGCAGTATTTT.

This clonotype was seen more than once but under ten times. J is TRBJ2-4 and V is TRBV7-9, with D unclear. Between the trimmed V and J ends, which lost 3 bases and 6 bases, there was a span of 12 bases. This CDR3 contains 14 residues. Germline CDR1 is SEHNR and CDR2 is FQNEAQ (reference sequence). The CDR3 reads CASSFHLGPNIQYF. The CDR3 coding sequence is TGTGCCAGCAGCTTTCATCTGGGCCCAAACATTCAGTACTTC.

V usage is TRBV6-1 and J usage is TRBJ2-1, with 10 bases matching TRBD2. Germline CDR1 reads MNHNS; CDR2 reads SASEGT. V shed 7 bases, J shed 3 bases, and the junction held 6 bases outside the gene matches. This CDR3 is built from 15 residues. CDR3 amino acids: CASTLAGELYNEQFF. Here the CDR3 DNA reads TGTGCCAGCACCCTAGCGGGAGAACTCTACAATGAGCAGTTCTTC.

The chain joins TRBV20-1 to TRBJ2-3; the match to TRBD2 covers 10 bases. V lost 2 bases, J lost 6 bases, and 8 bases stayed unmatched. The CDR3 runs to 15 residues. Germline assignment: CDR1 DFQATT and CDR2 SNEGSKA (reference sequence). The CDR3 region is CSARLLAGVTDTQYF. CDR3 nucleotides: TGCAGTGCTAGACTCCTAGCGGGGGTTACGGATACGCAGTATTTT.

This chain uses TRBV6-6 with TRBJ2-7; the match to TRBD2 covers 7 bases. Germline CDR1 is MNHNY and CDR2 is SVGAGI (reference sequence). Trimming removed 0 bases from V and 6 bases from J; junction bases left unmatched: 11. The CDR3 spans 16 residues. CDR3 residues: CASSYSSSGGMGEQYF. The CDR3 coding sequence is TGTGCCAGCAGTTACTCTTCTAGCGGCGGGATGGGCGAGCAGTACTTC.

The chain uses TRBV6-2 or TRBV6-3 and TRBJ2-5, with D perhaps matching TRBD2 (5 bases). The CDR3 length is 14 residues. Trimming removed 8 bases from V and 5 bases from J, with 18 bases in between. Germline V gives CDR1 MNHEY, CDR2 SVGEGT. This CDR3 is CASSDSSGLETQYF. The CDR3 DNA reads TGTGCCAGCTCAGACTCTTCTGGACTCGAGACCCAGTACTTC.

V and J are TRBV4-1 and TRBJ2-2; 10 nucleotides align to TRBD2. Losses at the gene ends were 6 bases for V and 2 bases for J; bases not matched to a gene: 3. The CDR3 is 15 amino acids. Germline V gene sequence: CDR1 MGHRA, CDR2 YSYEKL. Written as DNA, the CDR3 is TGCGCCAGCAGTCTAGCGGGGGCAAACACCGGGGAGCTGTTTTTT. Protein: CASSLAGANTGELFF.

This clonotype was found many times. CDR3 protein: CASSGGTSGSYEQYF. As DNA, the CDR3 is TGTGCCAGCAGCGGCGGGACTAGCGGGAGTTACGAGCAGTACTTC. The chain links TRBV7-2 to TRBJ2-7; 14 nucleotides align to TRBD2. The J segment lost 4 bases and the V segment lost 5 bases, leaving 4 bases of the junction unmatched. The CDR3 has 15 residues. The germline CDR1 and CDR2 sequences are SGHTA and FQGNSA.

The V call is TRBV28, the J call TRBJ2-5; the D gene is possibly TRBD1 (5 bases). The V gene's germline CDR1 is MDHEN and CDR2 SYDVKM. Trimming took off 7 bases at V and 2 bases at J, with 11 bases between the two ends. The CDR3 length is 13 residues. This CDR3 reads CASTRQFQETQYF. For the CDR3, the DNA is TGTGCCAGCACCCGACAGTTTCAAGAGACCCAGTACTTC.

This chain uses TRBV6-5 with TRBJ1-1; possibly TRBD1 for D (6 bases). The CDR3 length is 15 residues. The ends were cut back, 4 bases at V and 1 base at J, with 13 bases in the middle. The germline gives CDR1 MNHEY, CDR2 SVGAGI. CDR3 DNA: TGTGCCAGCAGTTCCCCCGGGACACGGAACACTGAAGCTTTCTTT. It is translated as CASSSPGTRNTEAFF.

The rearrangement uses TRBV3-1 and TRBJ2-6; TRBD1 might be the D (6 bases). The CDR3 runs to 16 residues. CDR1 and CDR2 from the germline V gene are LGHDT and YNNKEL (reference sequence). V was cut by 4 bases and J by 0 bases, with 10 bases left in between. CDR3 nucleotide sequence: TGTGCCAGCAGCCCCCAGGGGTCCTCTGGGGCCAACGTCCTGACTTTC. Encoded protein: CASSPQGSSGANVLTF.

This clonotype was recorded only once. V usage is TRBV19 and J usage is TRBJ2-1, with TRBD2 matching 7 bases. This CDR3 comprises 16 residues. From germline, CDR1 is LNHDA and CDR2 SQIVND (reference sequence). The V gene end was trimmed by 5 bases and the J gene end by 1 base; junction bases not matched to a gene: 8. DNA for the CDR3: TGTGCCAGTAGTGCGACCGCTAGCGGTTCCTACAATGAGCAGTTCTTC. Its protein product is CASSATASGSYNEQFF.

This clonotype was counted between two and nine times. The CDR3 DNA is TGTGCCAGCAGTTACTCGCTGGCTAGCGGGTATGTAGATGAGCAGTTCTTC. It translates to CASSYSLASGYVDEQFF. J is TRBJ2-1 and V is TRBV6-6, with 8 bases fitting TRBD2. The germline V gene encodes CDR1 MNHNY and CDR2 SVGAGI (reference sequence). The trim removed 0 bases at V and 8 bases at J, leaving 12 bases unmatched. CDR3 length equals 17 residues.